The entry below describes one TCR beta chain. This table comes from immunoSEQ multiplex PCR, and its TCRdb copy is limited to in-frame clones, with some not included. The sample lists some 11,000 clones, around four fifths occurring once. This entry is derived from a study of graft-versus-host responses after intestinal transplantation. Study-wide context: Each patient got anti-thymocyte globulin induction, then tacrolimus and steroids for around three years.

V lost 2 bases to trimming and J lost 6 bases; unmatched junction nucleotides: 9. CDR3 length: 15 residues. The V gene's germline CDR1 is SNHLY and CDR2 FYNNEI. The genes are TRBV2 and TRBJ2-7; 8 bases line up with TRBD2. The sample here was PBMCs, taken around 130 days after transplant. The origin of this receptor is a human patient who received an intestinal transplant, so some T cells may come from the graft donor. The CDR3 DNA sequence: TGTGCCAGCAGTGAAACCCCAGCGGGAGCGAGCGAGCAGTACTTC. Amino acids: CASSETPAGASEQYF.